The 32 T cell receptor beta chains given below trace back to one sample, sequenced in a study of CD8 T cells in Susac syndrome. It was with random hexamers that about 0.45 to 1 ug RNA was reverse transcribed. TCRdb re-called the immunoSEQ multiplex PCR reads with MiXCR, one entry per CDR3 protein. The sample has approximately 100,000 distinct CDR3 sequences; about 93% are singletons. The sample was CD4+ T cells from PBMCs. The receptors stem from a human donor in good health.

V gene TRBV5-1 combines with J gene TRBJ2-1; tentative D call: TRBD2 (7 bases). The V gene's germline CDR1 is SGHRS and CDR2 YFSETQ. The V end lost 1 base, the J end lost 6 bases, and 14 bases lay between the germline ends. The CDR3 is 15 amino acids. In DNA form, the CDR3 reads TGCGCCAGCAGCTTGCAAGTGGGAGGGGGCAATGAGCAGTTCTTC. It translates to CASSLQVGGGNEQFF.

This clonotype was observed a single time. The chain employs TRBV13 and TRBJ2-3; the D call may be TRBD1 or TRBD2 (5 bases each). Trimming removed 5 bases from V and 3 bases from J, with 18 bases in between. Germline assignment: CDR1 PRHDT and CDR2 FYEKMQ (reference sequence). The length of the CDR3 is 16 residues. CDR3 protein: CASSPLEWGNTDTQYF. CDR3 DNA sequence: TGTGCCAGCAGCCCCCTCGAGTGGGGGAATACAGATACGCAGTATTTT.

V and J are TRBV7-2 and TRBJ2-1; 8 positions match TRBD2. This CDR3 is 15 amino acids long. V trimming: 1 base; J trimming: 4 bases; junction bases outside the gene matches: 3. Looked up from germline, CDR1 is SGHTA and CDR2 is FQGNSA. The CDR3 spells CASSLGVAGYNEQFF. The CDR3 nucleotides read TGTGCCAGCAGCTTAGGCGTAGCGGGGTACAATGAGCAGTTCTTC.

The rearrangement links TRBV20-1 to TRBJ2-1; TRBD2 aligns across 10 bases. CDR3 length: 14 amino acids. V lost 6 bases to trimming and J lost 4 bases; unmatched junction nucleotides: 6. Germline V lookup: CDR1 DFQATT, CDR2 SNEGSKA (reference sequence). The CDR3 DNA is TGCAGTGCCGCACAGCGGGGGGGGTACAATGAGCAGTTCTTC. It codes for CSAAQRGGYNEQFF.

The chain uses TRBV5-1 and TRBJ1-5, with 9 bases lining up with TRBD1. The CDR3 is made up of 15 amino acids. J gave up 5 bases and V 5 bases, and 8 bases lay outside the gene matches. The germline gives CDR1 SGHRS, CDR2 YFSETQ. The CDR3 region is CASSPGQGPHQPQHF. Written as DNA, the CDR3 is TGCGCCAGCAGTCCCGGACAGGGGCCGCATCAGCCCCAGCATTTT.

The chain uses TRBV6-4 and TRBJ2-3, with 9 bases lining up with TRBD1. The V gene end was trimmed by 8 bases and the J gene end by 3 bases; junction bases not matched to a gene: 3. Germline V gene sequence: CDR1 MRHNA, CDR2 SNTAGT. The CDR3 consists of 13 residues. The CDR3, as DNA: TGTGCCAGCGGGACAGGGCTGACAGATACGCAGTATTTT. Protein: CASGTGLTDTQYF.

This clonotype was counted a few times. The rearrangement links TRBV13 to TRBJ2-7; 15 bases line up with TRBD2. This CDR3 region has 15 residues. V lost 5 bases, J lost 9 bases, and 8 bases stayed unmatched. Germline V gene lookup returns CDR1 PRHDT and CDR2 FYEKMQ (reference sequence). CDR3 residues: CASSPGLAGGGRQYF. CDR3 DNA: TGTGCCAGCAGCCCGGGACTAGCGGGGGGCGGTCGGCAGTACTTC.

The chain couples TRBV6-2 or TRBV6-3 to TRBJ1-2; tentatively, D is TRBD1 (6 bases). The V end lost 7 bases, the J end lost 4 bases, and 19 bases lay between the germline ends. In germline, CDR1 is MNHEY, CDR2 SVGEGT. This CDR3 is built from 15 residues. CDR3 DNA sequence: TGTGCCAGCACCGACCCCACGGACAGCCGCTATGGCTACACCTTC. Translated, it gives CASTDPTDSRYGYTF.

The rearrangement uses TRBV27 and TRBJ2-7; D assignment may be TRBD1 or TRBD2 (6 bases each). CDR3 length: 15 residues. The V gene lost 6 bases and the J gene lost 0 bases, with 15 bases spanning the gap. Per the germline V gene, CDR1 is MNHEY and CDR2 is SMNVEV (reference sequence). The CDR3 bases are TGTGCCAGCAGCTTGGAGGGGGGCCTCTCCTACGAGCAGTACTTC. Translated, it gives CASSLEGGLSYEQYF.

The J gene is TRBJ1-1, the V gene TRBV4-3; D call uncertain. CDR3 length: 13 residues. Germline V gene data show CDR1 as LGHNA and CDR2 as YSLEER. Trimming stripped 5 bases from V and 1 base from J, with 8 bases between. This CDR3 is CASSYTENTEAFF. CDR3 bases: TGCGCCAGCAGCTATACAGAGAACACTGAAGCTTTCTTT.

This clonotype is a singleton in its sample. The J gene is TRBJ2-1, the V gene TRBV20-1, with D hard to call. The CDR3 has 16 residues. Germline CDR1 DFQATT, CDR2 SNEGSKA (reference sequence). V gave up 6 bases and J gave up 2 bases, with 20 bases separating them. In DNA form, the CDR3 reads TGCAGTGCGCCTCCCATGGGTGGCGTCCCCTACAATGAGCAGTTCTTC. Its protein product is CSAPPMGGVPYNEQFF.

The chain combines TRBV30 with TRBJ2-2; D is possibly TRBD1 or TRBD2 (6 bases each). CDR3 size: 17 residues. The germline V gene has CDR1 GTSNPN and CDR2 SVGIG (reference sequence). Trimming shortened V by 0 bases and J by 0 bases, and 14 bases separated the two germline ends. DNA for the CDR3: TGTGCCTGGAGTGTACTAGGGGGGACTCCGAACACCGGGGAGCTGTTTTTT. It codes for CAWSVLGGTPNTGELFF. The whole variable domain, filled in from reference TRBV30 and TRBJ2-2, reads SQTIHQWPATLVQPVGSPLSLECTVEGTSNPNLYWYRQAAGRGLQLLFYSVGIGQISSEVPQNLSASRPQDRQFILSSKKLLLSDSGFYLCAWSVLGGTPNTGELFFGEGSRLTVL.

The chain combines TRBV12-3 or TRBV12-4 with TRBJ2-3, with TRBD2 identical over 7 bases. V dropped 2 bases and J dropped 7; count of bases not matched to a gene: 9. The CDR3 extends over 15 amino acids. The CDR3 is CASSLPSGVSNTQYF. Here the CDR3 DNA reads TGTGCCAGCAGTTTACCCAGCGGGGTGTCTAATACGCAGTATTTT.

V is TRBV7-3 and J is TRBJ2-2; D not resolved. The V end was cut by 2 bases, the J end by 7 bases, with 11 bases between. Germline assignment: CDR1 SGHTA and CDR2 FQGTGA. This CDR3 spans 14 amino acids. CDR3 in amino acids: CASSLSVAGGELFF. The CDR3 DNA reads TGTGCCAGCAGCTTATCGGTAGCAGGCGGGGAGCTGTTTTTT.

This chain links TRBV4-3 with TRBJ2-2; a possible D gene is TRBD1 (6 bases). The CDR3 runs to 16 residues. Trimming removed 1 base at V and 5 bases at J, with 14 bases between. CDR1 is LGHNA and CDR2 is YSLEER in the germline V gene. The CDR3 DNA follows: TGCGCCAGCAGCCAAGGGGAAGGCAGGGGAACCGGGGAGCTGTTTTTT. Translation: CASSQGEGRGTGELFF.

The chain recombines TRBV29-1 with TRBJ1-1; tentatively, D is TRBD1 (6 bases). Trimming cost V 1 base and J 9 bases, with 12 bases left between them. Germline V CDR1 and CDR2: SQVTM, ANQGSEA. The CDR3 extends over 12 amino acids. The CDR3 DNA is TGCAGCGTTGAAGTTGTACAGGGTAAAGCTTTCTTT. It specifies CSVEVVQGKAFF.

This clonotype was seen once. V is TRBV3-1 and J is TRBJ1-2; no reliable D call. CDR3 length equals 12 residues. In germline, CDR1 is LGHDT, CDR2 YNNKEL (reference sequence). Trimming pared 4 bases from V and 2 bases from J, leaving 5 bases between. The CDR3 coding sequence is TGTGCCAGCAGCCTCCAAAACTATGGCTACACCTTC. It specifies CASSLQNYGYTF.

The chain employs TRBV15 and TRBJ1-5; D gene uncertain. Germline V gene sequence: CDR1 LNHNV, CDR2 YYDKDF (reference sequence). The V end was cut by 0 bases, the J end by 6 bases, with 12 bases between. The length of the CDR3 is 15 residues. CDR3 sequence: CATSRDNPEIQPQHF. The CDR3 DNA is TGTGCCACCAGCAGAGATAATCCCGAGATTCAGCCCCAGCATTTT.

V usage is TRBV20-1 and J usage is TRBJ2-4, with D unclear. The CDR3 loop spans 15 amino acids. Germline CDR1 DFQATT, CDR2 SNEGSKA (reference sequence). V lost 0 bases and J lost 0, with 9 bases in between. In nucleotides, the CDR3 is TGCAGTGCTAGAGATCAACGGAAAGCCAAAAACATTCAGTACTTC. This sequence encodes CSARDQRKAKNIQYF.

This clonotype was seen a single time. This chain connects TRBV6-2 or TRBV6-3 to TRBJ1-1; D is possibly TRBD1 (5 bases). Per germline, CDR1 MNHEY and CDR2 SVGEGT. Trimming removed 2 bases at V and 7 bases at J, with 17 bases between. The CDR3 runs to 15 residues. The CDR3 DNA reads TGTGCCAGCAGTTACCAGGGAGCAAGTTGGGGTGAAGCTTTCTTT. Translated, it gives CASSYQGASWGEAFF.

The CDR3 here is CSVGPDDPYEQYF. CDR3 sequence (DNA): TGCAGCGTTGGCCCCGACGATCCCTACGAGCAGTACTTC. The chain recombines TRBV29-1 with TRBJ2-7; D is unresolved. The V gene lost 4 bases and the J gene lost 2 bases, with 12 bases spanning the gap. The CDR3 length is 13 residues. CDR1 is SQVTM and CDR2 is ANQGSEA in the germline V gene.

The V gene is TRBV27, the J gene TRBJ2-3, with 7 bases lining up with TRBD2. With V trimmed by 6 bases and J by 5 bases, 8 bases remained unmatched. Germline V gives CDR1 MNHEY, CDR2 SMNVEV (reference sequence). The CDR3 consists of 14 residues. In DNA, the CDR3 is TGTGCCAGCAGCCGCCGGAGGGAGGGAGATACGCAGTATTTT. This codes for CASSRRREGDTQYF.

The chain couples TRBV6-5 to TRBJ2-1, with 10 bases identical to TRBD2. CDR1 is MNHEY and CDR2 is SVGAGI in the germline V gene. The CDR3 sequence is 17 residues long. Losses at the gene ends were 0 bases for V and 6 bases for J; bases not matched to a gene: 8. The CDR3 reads CASSYSNPGLARNEQFF. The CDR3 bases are TGTGCCAGCAGTTACTCGAATCCGGGACTAGCGCGCAATGAGCAGTTCTTC.

The CDR3 nucleotides read TGTGCCAGCAGTGACTTGGGCCTGGGGTATAATTCACCCCTCCACTTT. Encoded protein: CASSDLGLGYNSPLHF. The V gene is TRBV6-4, the J gene TRBJ1-6; no firm D call. CDR3 length equals 16 residues. V was cut by 1 base and J by 4 bases, with 11 bases left in between. Germline CDR1 MRHNA, CDR2 SNTAGT.

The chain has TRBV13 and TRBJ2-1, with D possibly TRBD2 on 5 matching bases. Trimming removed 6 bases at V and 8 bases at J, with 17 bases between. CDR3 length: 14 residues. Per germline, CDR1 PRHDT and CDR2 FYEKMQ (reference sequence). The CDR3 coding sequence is TGTGCCAGCAGACGAAGCGGCACGGGTGATGAGCAGTTCTTC. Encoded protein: CASRRSGTGDEQFF. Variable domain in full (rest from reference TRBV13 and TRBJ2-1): AAGVIQSPRHLIKEKRETATLKCYPIPRHDTVYWYQQGPGQDPQFLISFYEKMQSDKGSIPDRFSAQQFSDYHSELNMSSLELGDSALYFCASRRSGTGDEQFFGPGTRLTVL.

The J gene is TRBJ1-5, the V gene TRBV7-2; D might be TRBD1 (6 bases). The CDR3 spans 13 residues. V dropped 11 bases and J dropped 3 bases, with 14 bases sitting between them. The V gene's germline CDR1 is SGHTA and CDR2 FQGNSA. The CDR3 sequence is CAGSRGANQPQHF. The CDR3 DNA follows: TGTGCCGGATCGCGGGGGGCCAATCAGCCCCAGCATTTT.

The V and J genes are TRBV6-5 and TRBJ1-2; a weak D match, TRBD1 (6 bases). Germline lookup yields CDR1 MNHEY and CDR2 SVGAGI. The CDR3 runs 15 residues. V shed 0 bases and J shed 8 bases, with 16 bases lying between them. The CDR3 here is CASSYSGGSTGGYTF. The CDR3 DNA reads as TGTGCCAGCAGTTACTCGGGGGGCAGTACGGGAGGCTACACCTTC.

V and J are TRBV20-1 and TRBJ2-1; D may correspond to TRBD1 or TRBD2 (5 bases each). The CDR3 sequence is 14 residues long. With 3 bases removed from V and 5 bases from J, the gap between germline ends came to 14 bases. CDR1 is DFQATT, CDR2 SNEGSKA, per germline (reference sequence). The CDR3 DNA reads TGCAGTGCTAGGGGGCTGGGACGGGACAATGAGCAGTTCTTC. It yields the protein CSARGLGRDNEQFF.

The CDR3 reads CAWTHSNQPQHF. The CDR3 DNA is TGTGCCTGGACCCATAGCAATCAGCCCCAGCATTTT. The chain combines TRBV30 with TRBJ1-5, with D uncertain. The CDR3 runs 12 residues. CDR1 is GTSNPN, CDR2 SVGIG, per germline (reference sequence). V lost 4 bases and J 0 bases, leaving 4 bases between the germline ends.

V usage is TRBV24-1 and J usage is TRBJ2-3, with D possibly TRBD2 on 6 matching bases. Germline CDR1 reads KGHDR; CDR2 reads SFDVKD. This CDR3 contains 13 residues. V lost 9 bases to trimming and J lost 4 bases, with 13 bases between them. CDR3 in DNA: TGTGCCACCGAGGGCAGACTAGCAGATACGCAGTATTTT. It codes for CATEGRLADTQYF.

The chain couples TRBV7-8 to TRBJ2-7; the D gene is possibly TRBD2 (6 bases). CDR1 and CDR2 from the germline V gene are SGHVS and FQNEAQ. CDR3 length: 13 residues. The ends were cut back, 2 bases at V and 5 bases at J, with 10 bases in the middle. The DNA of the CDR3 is TGTGCCAGCAGCTTAAATCGCGGGGACGAGCAGTACTTC. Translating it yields CASSLNRGDEQYF.

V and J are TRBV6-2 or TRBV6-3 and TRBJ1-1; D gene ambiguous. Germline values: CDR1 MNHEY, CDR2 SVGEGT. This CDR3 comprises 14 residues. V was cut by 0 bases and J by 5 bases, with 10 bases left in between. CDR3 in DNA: TGTGCCAGCAGTTACTCGGCTCTGGGGACTGAAGCTTTCTTT. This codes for CASSYSALGTEAFF.